The present TCR beta chain was sequenced within a study of blood T cells in healthy people across ages. V was shortened by 2 bases and J by 9 bases, with 10 bases between the two germline ends. This CDR3 is 12 amino acids long. Next came a second PCR, run for roughly 6 to 11 cycles, which used a sample-barcoded 5' primer along with a J-beta primer mix. Template switching added a 12-random-nucleotide identifier to every cDNA molecule. MiXCR was run by TCRdb on the 5' RACE reads, yielding one entry per CDR3 protein. The sample has fewer than 2,000,000 distinct CDR3 sequences; 30% to 40% are singletons. This clonotype was counted a few times. Its antigen is undetermined. General observations from the study: Whereas aged donors had fewer naive CD4+ cells, long-lived donors had more of them and higher diversity. Age showed a roughly linear inverse relationship with TCR beta diversity per million T cells.

The sequence was obtained from a human donor in good health. Sequenced material: blood. The chain is built from TRBV12-3 or TRBV12-4 and TRBJ1-1; D call uncertain. The CDR3 region is CASSLYRLKAFF. CDR3 DNA: TGTGCCAGCAGTTTATACAGATTAAAAGCTTTCTTT.